This TCR beta chain was captured by sequencing in a study of CXCR3-negative and CXCR3-positive naive CD8 T cells. Background on the study: Some 150 million TRB reads in total, about 1.5 +/- 0.3 million per library. Study-wide points: Memory CD8+ T cell repertoires were far less diverse than both naive subsets. CXCR3-positive naive cells carried more hydrophobic TRB CDR3s than CXCR3-negative ones. Partially decreased CXCR3 expression was recorded after cryopreservation, and fresh PBMCs were used in most assays.

Through 5' RACE with UMI labels, the TRB cDNA libraries were prepared. TCRdb re-analyzed the 5' RACE reads; it lists each CDR3 protein once, without DNA. This repertoire includes about 57,000 distinct CDR3 sequences. This clonotype ranks as medium-sized (0.01 to 0.1%) in terms of frequency. Its antigen is undetermined. CD45RO-CCR7+CD27+CD95- cells counted as naive CD8+ T cells. Per the germline V gene, CDR1 is DFQATT and CDR2 is SNEGSKA (reference sequence). This CDR3 is 14 amino acids long. This receptor was taken from a human donor in good health. Some clones in this sample may be carry-over from other donors' samples. The sequenced sample consisted of naive CXCR3+ CD8+ T cells from blood. As for subset: CD45RO-CCR7+CD27+CD95- naive CD8+ T cells expressing CXCR3 (TNR3+). V gene TRBV20-1 combines with J gene TRBJ1-2; TCRdb designates TRBD1, a call that cannot be tested without DNA. CDR3 in amino acids: CSARATGTNYGYTF.